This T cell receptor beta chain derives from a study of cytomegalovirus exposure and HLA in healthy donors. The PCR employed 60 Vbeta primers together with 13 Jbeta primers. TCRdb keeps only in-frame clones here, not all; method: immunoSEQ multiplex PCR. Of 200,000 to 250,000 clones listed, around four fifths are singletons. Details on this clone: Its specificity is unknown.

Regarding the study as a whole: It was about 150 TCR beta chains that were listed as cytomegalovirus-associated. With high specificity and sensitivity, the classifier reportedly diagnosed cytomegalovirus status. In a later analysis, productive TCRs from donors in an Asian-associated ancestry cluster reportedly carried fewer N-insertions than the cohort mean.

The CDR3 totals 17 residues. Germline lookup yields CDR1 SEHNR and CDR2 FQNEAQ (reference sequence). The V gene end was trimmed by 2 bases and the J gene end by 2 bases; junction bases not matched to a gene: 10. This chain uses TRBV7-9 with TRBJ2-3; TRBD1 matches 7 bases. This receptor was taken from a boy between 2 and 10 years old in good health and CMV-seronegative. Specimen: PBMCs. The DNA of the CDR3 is TGTGCCAGCAGCTTACAGGACAGGTATATCCCCACAGATACGCAGTATTTT. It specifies CASSLQDRYIPTDTQYF.